Sequencing of this TCR beta chain was carried out in a study of blood T cell repertoires in COVID-19. Study details: Specimens from acute and convalescent COVID-19 originated in the United States, Italy and Spain. PBMCs, B-cell-depleted T cells, or T cells provided the cDNA or gDNA that made up the material.

Germline V CDR1 and CDR2: GTSNPN, SVGIG (reference sequence). The CDR3 length is 13 residues. V dropped 0 bases and J dropped 2 bases, with 7 bases sitting between them. Original handling: From reference gene primer amplification, estimates of nucleated cell counts were derived. Assay used: immunoSEQ multiplex PCR; TCRdb lists only in-frame clones, some missing. Clonal size and the V and J genes are those of that table, whereas D and trimming came from the DNA. The sample yields 150,000 or so clones, 70% to 85% seen once. This clonotype was obtained from a woman in her sixties or seventies with acute or convalescent COVID-19. The rearrangement joins TRBV30 to TRBJ1-1; D is ambiguous. The sequenced material came from peripheral blood. The CDR3 spells CAWSVSPNTEAFF. CDR3 DNA sequence: TGTGCCTGGAGTGTAAGCCCTAACACTGAAGCTTTCTTT.